The 25 T cell receptor beta chains presented below share a single source sample, sequenced in a study of blood T cells in healthy people across ages. A second about 7 to 11 cycle PCR used barcoded and J-beta primers. TCRdb re-called the 5' RACE reads with MiXCR, one entry per CDR3 protein. This sample has about 1.4 million distinct CDR3 sequences, with almost 60% found just once. The sample consisted of blood. The receptors were gathered from a man younger than 35 in good health.

This sequence joins TRBV20-1 and TRBJ2-7, with TRBD1 identical over 7 bases. CDR1 and CDR2 from the germline V gene are DFQATT and SNEGSKA (reference sequence). The CDR3 runs to 16 residues. V dropped 6 bases and J dropped 7; count of bases not matched to a gene: 21. The CDR3 DNA reads TGCAGTGCAGAACCATCCGGGACAGCAGTTTACAATGAGCAGTACTTC. Encoded protein: CSAEPSGTAVYNEQYF.

V usage is TRBV29-1 and J usage is TRBJ2-5; 10 nucleotides agree with TRBD1. The J call is uncertain, as TRBJ2-7 better fits the DNA end. The CDR3 contains 15 residues. CDR1 SQVTM and CDR2 ANQGSEA come from the germline V gene. The CDR3 nucleotides are TGCAGCGTTGACTTGGACAGGGGGGACAGTTACGAGCAGTACTTC. Translated: CSVDLDRGDSYEQYF.

This clonotype occurred many times. The chain couples TRBV29-1 to TRBJ2-6; 7 bases fit TRBD1. V gave up 7 bases and J gave up 3 bases; unmatched junction bases: 3. The V gene's germline CDR1 is SQVTM and CDR2 ANQGSEA. This CDR3 spans 13 amino acids. CDR3 bases: TGCAGCGCACAGGGGATTGGGGCCAACGTCCTGACTTTC. Encoded protein: CSAQGIGANVLTF. The full variable domain, rest sourced from reference TRBV29-1 and TRBJ2-6, is SAVISQKPSRDICQRGTSLTIQCQVDSQVTMMFWYRQQPGQSLTLIATANQGSEATYESGFVIDKFPISRPNLTFSTLTVSNMSPEDSSIYLCSAQGIGANVLTFGAGSRLTVL.

In this sample, this clonotype turned up a few times. The chain recombines TRBV4-3 with TRBJ1-5, with D uncertain. The V and J ends lost 3 bases and 2 bases respectively, with 8 bases between them. This CDR3 region has 14 residues. Per the germline V gene, CDR1 is LGHNA and CDR2 is YSLEER. In nucleotides, the CDR3 is TGCGCCAGCAGCCAGAGGACGGGCAATCAGCCCCAGCATTTT. It translates to CASSQRTGNQPQHF.

This chain joins TRBV6-5 and TRBJ2-1; D is perhaps TRBD1 (5 bases). V was clipped by 0 bases and J by 9 bases, with 15 bases between them. This CDR3 spans 15 amino acids. Germline CDR1 and CDR2: MNHEY and SVGAGI. CDR3 sequence (DNA): TGTGCCAGCAGTTACTCGAGTGGGGCGAAGGTTGAGCAGTTCTTC. Its translation is CASSYSSGAKVEQFF.

This clonotype turned up a few times. The rearrangement links TRBV25-1 to TRBJ2-4; D unresolved. The J call may not be correct, given that the DNA end is closer to TRBJ2-7. CDR3 length: 14 amino acids. CDR1 and CDR2 (germline): MGHDK, SYGVNS. The CDR3 DNA follows: TGTGCCAGCAGTGAAGGCCCTAACACATACGAGCAGTACTTC. Its translation: CASSEGPNTYEQYF.

The chain uses TRBV27 and TRBJ2-6; possibly TRBD1 or TRBD2 for D (5 bases each). Trimming removed 6 bases at V and 3 bases at J, with 18 bases between. Germline loops: CDR1 MNHEY, CDR2 SMNVEV (reference sequence). The CDR3 runs 17 residues. CDR3 bases: TGTGCCAGCAGCCCCTCGGTGGGACCGTTTGGGGCCAACGTCCTGACTTTC. It encodes CASSPSVGPFGANVLTF.

The chain carries TRBV7-2 and TRBJ1-6; tentative D call: TRBD1 (5 bases). The V end lost 2 bases, the J end lost 0 bases, and 11 bases lay between the germline ends. This CDR3 spans 17 amino acids. Germline values: CDR1 SGHTA, CDR2 FQGNSA. The CDR3 DNA reads as TGTGCCAGCAGCTTACAGGGTTCTGGCTCCTATAATTCACCCCTCCACTTT. It is translated as CASSLQGSGSYNSPLHF.

The gene calls are TRBV6-2 or TRBV6-3 and TRBJ2-5, with TRBD1 matching 9 bases. Germline CDR1 MNHEY, CDR2 SVGEGT. After removal of 5 bases from V and 1 base from J, the junction contained 8 bases not matched to a gene. CDR3 length equals 16 residues. CDR3 in DNA: TGTGCCAGCAGTCCCGCGCGGGGACAGGGCCAAGAGACCCAGTACTTC. Its translation is CASSPARGQGQETQYF.

The V and J genes are TRBV4-2 and TRBJ2-5; 10 bases line up with TRBD2. The J call may not be correct, given that the DNA end is closer to TRBJ2-7. The CDR3 has 15 residues. Germline CDR1 is LGHNA and CDR2 is YNFKEQ. Here the CDR3 reads CASSRGLAGEYEQYF. In DNA form, the CDR3 reads TGTGCCAGCAGCCGGGGGCTAGCGGGAGAGTACGAGCAGTACTTC.

This sequence joins TRBV20-1 and TRBJ2-3, with D perhaps matching TRBD2 (6 bases). This CDR3 is built from 12 residues. Germline V gene sequence: CDR1 DFQATT, CDR2 SNEGSKA (reference sequence). For the CDR3, the DNA is TGCAGGGGGGGAAGCGGAACAGATACGCAGTATTTT. It encodes CRGGSGTDTQYF.

The chain carries TRBV13 and TRBJ2-1; D assignment may be TRBD1 or TRBD2 (6 bases each). The length of the CDR3 is 14 residues. The V end was cut by 5 bases, the J end by 5 bases, with 13 bases between. CDR1 is PRHDT, CDR2 FYEKMQ, per germline (reference sequence). The CDR3 loop reads CASSLSGADNEQFF. The CDR3 DNA is TGTGCCAGCAGCCTATCGGGGGCCGACAATGAGCAGTTCTTC.

About this clonotype: A much larger clone differs from this one at a single base, so this may be a read error. The V call is TRBV7-7, the J call TRBJ2-3; D is ambiguous. The CDR3 consists of 13 residues. The germline CDR1 and CDR2 sequences are SSHAT and FNYEAQ (reference sequence). CDR3 nucleotide sequence: TGTGCCAGCAGCTTAGACGGAACAGATACGCGGTATTTT. Amino acids: CASSLDGTDTRYF. Based on the CDR3 plus reference TRBV7-7 and TRBJ2-3, the full variable domain is GAGVSQSPRYKVTKRGQDVTLRCDPISSHATLYWYQQALGQGPEFLTYFNYEAQPDKSGLPSDRFSAERPEGSISTLTIQRTEQRDSAMYRCASSLDGTDTRYFGPGTRLTVL.

This clonotype appeared a few times. The J gene is TRBJ1-1, the V gene TRBV6-6; D gene ambiguous. CDR1 and CDR2 (germline): MNHNY, SVGAGI (reference sequence). The CDR3 extends over 12 amino acids. Trimming pared 7 bases from V and 2 bases from J, leaving 8 bases between. In nucleotides, the CDR3 is TGTGCCAGCACTCCAAGCAACACTGAAGCTTTCTTT. It yields the protein CASTPSNTEAFF.

The rearrangement uses TRBV20-1 and TRBJ2-1, with D possibly called TRBD1 or TRBD2 (5 bases each). The CDR3 spans 14 residues. V was trimmed by 6 bases and J by 10 bases, leaving 22 bases between them. In germline, CDR1 is DFQATT, CDR2 SNEGSKA (reference sequence). CDR3 amino acids: CSATGTDNGYEQFF. The CDR3 nucleotides are TGCAGTGCAACCGGGACGGACAATGGTTACGAGCAGTTCTTC.

The table lists this clonotype with a few counts. The chain links TRBV25-1 to TRBJ2-7, with 7 bases fitting TRBD2. Trimming at V came to 2 bases and at J to 2 bases, leaving 6 bases not matched to a gene. This CDR3 spans 15 amino acids. Germline CDR1 and CDR2: MGHDK and SYGVNS. The CDR3 sequence: CASSEGWGGTYEQYF. The CDR3 DNA reads TGTGCCAGCAGTGAAGGATGGGGGGGTACCTACGAGCAGTACTTC.

The table lists this clonotype with a count of one. The CDR3 protein is CASSSDLLQGPLLEAFF. CDR3 in DNA: TGTGCCAGCAGCTCGGATCTATTACAGGGGCCGTTACTAGAAGCTTTCTTT. V usage is TRBV7-9 and J usage is TRBJ1-1; 7 bases agree with TRBD1. The CDR3 consists of 17 residues. V was pared by 4 bases and J by 8 bases, with 19 bases of the junction left unmatched. Germline CDR1 and CDR2: SEHNR and FQNEAQ (reference sequence).

CDR3 coding DNA: TGCGCCAGCAGCGGCGAGGAAACAGGGGGAAGCACAGATACGCAGTATTTT. Translation gives CASSGEETGGSTDTQYF. The V gene is TRBV5-1, the J gene TRBJ2-3; 8 bases match TRBD1. CDR3 length: 17 residues. CDR1 SGHRS and CDR2 YFSETQ come from the germline V gene. The V segment lost 4 bases and the J segment 0 bases; nucleotides outside the gene matches: 10.

The table lists this clonotype with a few counts. The chain links TRBV15 to TRBJ2-5; possibly TRBD2 for D (6 bases). V was shortened by 2 bases and J by 0 bases, with 16 bases between the two germline ends. The CDR3 runs to 17 residues. CDR1 and CDR2 from the germline V gene are LNHNV and YYDKDF (reference sequence). The CDR3 region is CATSRFTGTSYQETQYF. The DNA for the CDR3 is TGTGCCACCAGCAGATTTACCGGGACTTCGTACCAAGAGACCCAGTACTTC. The complete variable domain, with remaining parts taken from reference TRBV15 and TRBJ2-5, reads DAMVIQNPRYQVTQFGKPVTLSCSQTLNHNVMYWYQQKSSQAPKLLFHYYDKDFNNEADTPDNFQSRRPNTSFCFLDIRSPGLGDTAMYLCATSRFTGTSYQETQYFGPGTRLLVL.

The chain is built from TRBV20-1 and TRBJ2-4; D tentatively reads TRBD1 or TRBD2 (5 bases each). This CDR3 is built from 13 residues. Germline CDR1 reads DFQATT; CDR2 reads SNEGSKA (reference sequence). The ends were cut back, 6 bases at V and 4 bases at J, with 13 bases in the middle. Written as DNA, the CDR3 is TGCAGTGCCCCCGTTGGGGGAAAAAACATTCAGTACTTC. It encodes CSAPVGGKNIQYF.

This rearrangement joins TRBV27 to TRBJ2-3; maybe TRBD1 (5 bases). CDR3 size: 16 residues. The V and J ends lost 6 bases and 2 bases respectively, with 18 bases between them. The V gene's germline CDR1 is MNHEY and CDR2 SMNVEV (reference sequence). CDR3 amino acids: CASRPPYSTATDTQYF. CDR3 nucleotide sequence: TGTGCCAGCAGACCACCCTACTCGACAGCCACAGATACGCAGTATTTT.

The chain joins TRBV6-6 to TRBJ2-6, with 7 bases matching TRBD2. CDR1 is MNHNY and CDR2 is SVGAGI in the germline V gene (reference sequence). The J segment lost 0 bases and the V segment lost 7 bases, leaving 9 bases of the junction unmatched. CDR3 length equals 17 residues. CDR3 sequence reads: CASNWGGSCSGANVLTF. The CDR3 bases are TGTGCCAGCAACTGGGGGGGTTCCTGCTCTGGGGCCAACGTCCTGACTTTC.

The chain joins TRBV21-1 to TRBJ2-5; no check of the table's D call, TRBD1, against the DNA was made. TRBV21-1 corresponds to a pseudogene. This CDR3 is built from 18 residues. The CDR3, as DNA: TGTGCCAGCAGCAAAGCGTTGGGGGAGAGGGGGTACCAAGAGACCCAGTACTTC. Protein: CASSKALGERGYQETQYF.

The chain recombines TRBV7-9 with TRBJ2-5, with TRBD1 identical over 8 bases. Gene TRBJ2-7 matches the end of the DNA better, so the J call may be wrong. CDR1 and CDR2 from the germline V gene are SEHNR and FQNEAQ (reference sequence). CDR3 length equals 14 residues. Here the CDR3 DNA reads TGTGCCAGCAGCCTTACGGACAGGGAGAACGAGCAGTACTTC. This encodes CASSLTDRENEQYF.

This clonotype showed up just a few times. This rearrangement joins TRBV10-2 to TRBJ2-7, with 7 bases lining up with TRBD1. With V trimmed by 3 bases and J by 6 bases, 8 bases remained unmatched. Germline V lookup: CDR1 WSHSY, CDR2 SAAADI. The CDR3 runs to 14 residues. CDR3 sequence reads: CASSDGDRVGEQYF. As DNA, the CDR3 is TGCGCCAGCAGTGACGGCGACAGGGTGGGCGAGCAGTACTTC.